The present T cell receptor beta chain was sequenced within a study of beta chain features in type 1 diabetes. Study outcomes and limitations: People with Type 1 diabetes carried modestly yet significantly shorter TCRB CDR3s in all four CD4+ subsets.

Only a few counts were recorded for this clone. Its cognate antigen is unknown. The investigators reverse transcribed all of the isolated RNA, so they sequenced expressed TCRB transcripts. Assay: immunoSEQ multiplex PCR; the TCRdb copy retains only in-frame clones and omits some. The data show 900,000 or so clones, about a sixth seen once. The V gene lost 7 bases and the J gene lost 0 bases, with 13 bases spanning the gap. Germline V CDR1 and CDR2: MDHEN, SYDVKM. The CDR3 loop spans 14 amino acids. The J gene is TRBJ2-7, the V gene TRBV28; D may match TRBD1 or TRBD2 (5 bases each). Sequenced material: naive CD4+ T cells from blood. This clonotype originated in a woman aged 18-30 years in good health. The CDR3 DNA is TGTGCCAGCAAAGCCGGGACGGTCTCCTACGAGCAGTACTTC. Amino acid sequence: CASKAGTVSYEQYF.